This TCR beta chain was found in a study of cytomegalovirus exposure and HLA in healthy donors. Study context: Unique TCR beta sequences numbering approximately 120 million came from about 179 million T cells in an earlier analysis.

Each donor was nominally healthy when sampled (though unrecorded immune exposures were likely). This clone is a singleton in its sample. This CDR3 is 15 amino acids long. The V gene lost 1 base and the J gene lost 8 bases, with 14 bases spanning the gap. Per germline, CDR1 MNHNS and CDR2 SASEGT. The PCR contained 60 Vbeta and 13 Jbeta primers. The method was immunoSEQ multiplex PCR; TCRdb's version includes in-frame clones alone and lacks a portion of them. The profile shows 120,000 or so clones, around 74% of them singletons. Source material: PBMCs. The clonotype was recovered from a man aged 55 to 70 in good health and CMV-seropositive. This chain joins TRBV6-1 and TRBJ1-4; D remains ambiguous. The CDR3 region is CASSEVGPPGEKLFF. In DNA, the CDR3 is TGTGCCAGCAGTGAAGTTGGGCCGCCTGGGGAAAAACTGTTTTTT.